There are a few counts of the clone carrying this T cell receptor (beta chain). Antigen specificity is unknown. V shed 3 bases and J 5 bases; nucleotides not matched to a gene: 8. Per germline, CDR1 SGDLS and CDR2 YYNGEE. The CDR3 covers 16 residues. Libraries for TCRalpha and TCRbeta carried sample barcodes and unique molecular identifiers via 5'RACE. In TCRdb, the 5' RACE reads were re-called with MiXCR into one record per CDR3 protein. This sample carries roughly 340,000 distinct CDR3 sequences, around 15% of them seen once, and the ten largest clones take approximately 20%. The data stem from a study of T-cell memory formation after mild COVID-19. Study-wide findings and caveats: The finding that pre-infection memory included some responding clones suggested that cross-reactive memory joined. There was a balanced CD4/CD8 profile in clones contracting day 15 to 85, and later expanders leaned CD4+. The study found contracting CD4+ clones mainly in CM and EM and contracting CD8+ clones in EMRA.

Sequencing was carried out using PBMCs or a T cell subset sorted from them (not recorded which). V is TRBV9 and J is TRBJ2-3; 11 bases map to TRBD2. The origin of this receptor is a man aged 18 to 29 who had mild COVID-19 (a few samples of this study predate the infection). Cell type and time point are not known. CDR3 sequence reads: CASSAGLAVAGDTQYF. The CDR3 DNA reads TGTGCCAGCAGCGCGGGACTAGCGGTGGCGGGAGATACGCAGTATTTT.